This T cell receptor (beta chain) was identified during a study of response to subunit inactivated influenza vaccine. Study results and caveats: A suggestion made by the authors is that each seasonal influenza vaccination recruits few new T cells.

TCRdb re-called the RT-PCR reads through MiXCR, storing one row per CDR3 protein. The top ten clones hold about an eighth of a sample with about 520,000 distinct CDR3 sequences, approximately 6.9% of them seen once. CDR1 SEHNR and CDR2 FQNEAQ come from the germline V gene (reference sequence). Trimming shortened V by 2 bases and J by 9 bases, and 8 bases separated the two germline ends. The CDR3 extends over 12 amino acids. A note on this clonotype: Its antigen is not known.

Sequencing used PBMCs from blood, obtained less than 30 months after vaccination. The sequence was collected from a man aged 50 to 69 who received an inactivated influenza vaccine. This chain connects TRBV7-9 to TRBJ1-5; D not resolved. The CDR3, as DNA: TGTGCCAGCAGCTTATCTCTGGGGCCCCAGCATTTT. Protein: CASSLSLGPQHF. The full variable domain, completed using reference TRBV7-9 and TRBJ1-5, is DTGVSQNPRHKITKRGQNVTFRCDPISEHNRLYWYRQTLGQGPEFLTYFQNEAQLEKSRLLSDRFSAERPKGSFSTLEIQRTEQGDSAMYLCASSLSLGPQHFGDGTRLSIL.